This entry lists 13 T cell receptor beta chains sequenced from one sample in a study of cytomegalovirus exposure and HLA in healthy donors. Sequencing was performed with immunoSEQ multiplex PCR; in TCRdb, only in-frame clones are kept and a portion is missing. The repertoire holds more than 95,000 clones, roughly nine tenths seen once, with about 4.1% in the top ten. The specimen was PBMCs. Receptor source: a man younger than 35 in good health and CMV-seropositive.

The V call is TRBV27, the J call TRBJ1-5, with 7 positions matching TRBD1. The CDR3 loop spans 15 amino acids. The germline gives CDR1 MNHEY, CDR2 SMNVEV (reference sequence). V trimming: 5 bases; J trimming: 1 base; junction bases outside the gene matches: 5. CDR3 region: CASSPLTGSNQPQHF. CDR3 nucleotides: TGTGCCAGCAGTCCGCTGACAGGGAGCAATCAGCCCCAGCATTTT.

The chain combines TRBV7-9 with TRBJ2-1; 8 bases agree with TRBD2. The germline V gene has CDR1 SEHNR and CDR2 FQNEAQ (reference sequence). This CDR3 spans 17 amino acids. With 4 bases clipped from V and 3 bases from J, the junction kept 11 bases outside the gene matches. In DNA, the CDR3 is TGTGCCAGCAGCTCGCCCAGGGTAGCGGGGTACTACAATGAGCAGTTCTTC. Protein product: CASSSPRVAGYYNEQFF.

The rearrangement uses TRBV7-6 and TRBJ2-3, with a possible D match to TRBD1 (6 bases). The CDR3 consists of 15 residues. The V end was cut by 4 bases, the J end by 2 bases, with 13 bases between. From germline, CDR1 is SGHVS and CDR2 FNYEAQ. This CDR3 is CASSSRDTYTDTQYF. The CDR3 bases are TGTGCCAGCAGCTCCCGGGACACCTACACAGATACGCAGTATTTT.

The chain combines TRBV11-3 with TRBJ2-5, with TRBD2 identical over 7 bases. Per germline, CDR1 SGHNT and CDR2 YENEEA. V shed 5 bases and J 7 bases; nucleotides not matched to a gene: 19. This CDR3 region has 17 residues. As DNA, the CDR3 is TGTGCCAGCAGCCCCGGAAGCGGGGCTCCCGGGGGAGGGACCCAGTACTTC. This sequence encodes CASSPGSGAPGGGTQYF.

The rearrangement joins TRBV30 to TRBJ1-5; the D gene is possibly TRBD1 (5 bases). Trimming took 2 bases from V and 2 from J, leaving 22 bases between them. The germline CDR1 and CDR2 sequences are GTSNPN and SVGIG (reference sequence). The CDR3 consists of 18 residues. The CDR3 reads CAWSRRGSPGLGNQPQHF. The CDR3 DNA sequence: TGTGCCTGGAGTAGGAGGGGCTCTCCTGGTTTGGGCAATCAGCCCCAGCATTTT. The variable domain in full, completed from reference TRBV30 and TRBJ1-5, reads SQTIHQWPATLVQPVGSPLSLECTVEGTSNPNLYWYRQAAGRGLQLLFYSVGIGQISSEVPQNLSASRPQDRQFILSSKKLLLSDSGFYLCAWSRRGSPGLGNQPQHFGDGTRLSIL.

The J gene is TRBJ2-1, the V gene TRBV5-6, with a tentative D call TRBD1 (6 bases). Per germline, CDR1 SGHDT and CDR2 YYEEEE. The CDR3 covers 14 residues. The V and J ends lost 0 bases and 7 bases respectively, with 11 bases between them. In nucleotides, the CDR3 is TGTGCCAGCAGCTTGGGTGGGACAAAGAATGAGCAGTTCTTC. Protein product: CASSLGGTKNEQFF. The full variable domain, in which reference TRBV5-6 and TRBJ2-1 provide the parts outside the CDR3, is DAGVTQSPTHLIKTRGQQVTLRCSPKSGHDTVSWYQQALGQGPQFIFQYYEEEERQRGNFPDRFSGHQFPNYSSELNVNALLLGDSALYLCASSLGGTKNEQFFGPGTRLTVL.

The chain couples TRBV6-5 to TRBJ1-6, with TRBD1 as a possible D gene (6 bases). Germline CDR1 MNHEY, CDR2 SVGAGI. V shed 2 bases and J shed 6 bases, with 14 bases lying between them. This CDR3 is 16 amino acids long. Here the CDR3 reads CASSYAGGMSNSPLHF. Written as DNA, the CDR3 is TGTGCCAGCAGTTACGCGGGGGGCATGAGTAATTCACCCCTCCACTTT.

This rearrangement joins TRBV2 to TRBJ2-7; TRBD2 is a possible D gene (5 bases). The CDR3 consists of 11 residues. The germline V gene has CDR1 SNHLY and CDR2 FYNNEI. V lost 4 bases and J lost 7, with 8 bases in between. The DNA for the CDR3 is TGTGCCAGCAGTGTTACGGGGGAGCAGTACTTC. Its translation: CASSVTGEQYF.

The table lists this clone with a few counts. This rearrangement joins TRBV6-1 to TRBJ1-5; D uncertain. Trimming cost V 4 bases and J 1 base, with 5 bases left between them. Per the germline V gene, CDR1 is MNHNS and CDR2 is SASEGT. The CDR3 has 13 residues. This CDR3 is CASSARSNQPQHF. The DNA of the CDR3 is TGTGCCAGCAGTGCGAGAAGCAATCAGCCCCAGCATTTT.

V is TRBV25-1 and J is TRBJ1-1; the D gene is possibly TRBD1 (5 bases). The CDR3 loop spans 14 amino acids. The V and J ends lost 1 base and 2 bases respectively, with 8 bases between them. Germline lookup yields CDR1 MGHDK and CDR2 SYGVNS. The CDR3 sequence: CASSESGENTEAFF. The CDR3 DNA reads as TGTGCCAGCAGTGAATCGGGGGAAAACACTGAAGCTTTCTTT.

V and J are TRBV4-2 and TRBJ1-4, with D unclear. The CDR3 totals 15 residues. Trimming removed 1 base at V and 0 bases at J, with 6 bases between. The germline V gene encodes CDR1 LGHNA and CDR2 YNFKEQ. The CDR3 reads CASSQGLSTNEKLFF. For the CDR3, the DNA is TGTGCCAGCAGCCAAGGGCTCTCAACTAATGAAAAACTGTTTTTT.

The rearrangement uses TRBV6-1 and TRBJ2-1; the match to TRBD2 covers 8 bases. Trimming at V came to 5 bases and at J to 6 bases, leaving 9 bases not matched to a gene. CDR3 length: 15 amino acids. Germline CDR1 reads MNHNS; CDR2 reads SASEGT. The CDR3 sequence is CASSLEAGTSNEQFF. The CDR3 nucleotides read TGTGCCAGCAGTTTGGAGGCCGGGACTAGCAATGAGCAGTTCTTC.

The V gene is TRBV4-3, the J gene TRBJ2-1, with 14 bases fitting TRBD2. This CDR3 spans 20 amino acids. Germline V gives CDR1 LGHNA, CDR2 YSLEER. Trimming removed 3 bases from V and 0 bases from J; junction bases left unmatched: 10. In DNA, the CDR3 is TGCGCCAGCAGCCACCAACCGGGACTAGCGGGGGAAAGCTCCTACAATGAGCAGTTCTTC. Residues: CASSHQPGLAGESSYNEQFF.